One sample yielded the 27 T cell receptor beta chains listed below, sequenced in a study of T cells of healthy individuals. One entry per CDR3 protein results from TCRdb running MiXCR on the 5' RACE reads. Of approximately 52,000 distinct CDR3 sequences detected, roughly 15% appear once; the ten largest clones hold 16%. Receptors were obtained from a human donor in good health.

V and J are TRBV19 and TRBJ2-2; TRBD2 matches 9 bases. V gave up 3 bases and J gave up 4 bases; unmatched junction bases: 3. CDR1 and CDR2 (germline): LNHDA, SQIVND (reference sequence). The CDR3 extends over 15 amino acids. CDR3 sequence (DNA): TGTGCCAGTAGTATGCTAGCGGGAAGCACCGGGGAGCTGTTTTTT. Amino acids: CASSMLAGSTGELFF.

This clonotype was recorded many times. The chain couples TRBV6-7 to TRBJ2-1, with a possible D match to TRBD2 (6 bases). TRBV6-7 is an open reading frame, and its role is uncertain. The V gene lost 0 bases and the J gene lost 2 bases, with 11 bases spanning the gap. The CDR3 runs to 16 residues. CDR3 loop: CASSYSPLATYNEQFF. In nucleotides, the CDR3 is TGTGCCAGCAGTTACTCCCCTCTAGCGACCTACAATGAGCAGTTCTTC.

The chain has TRBV4-1 and TRBJ1-4; the D is unclear. Trimming stripped 1 base from V and 3 bases from J, with 9 bases between. The germline CDR1 and CDR2 sequences are MGHRA and YSYEKL. The CDR3 is made up of 15 amino acids. The CDR3 loop is CASSQARGANEKLFF. In DNA, the CDR3 is TGCGCCAGCAGCCAAGCCCGAGGAGCTAATGAAAAACTGTTTTTT.

This clonotype has a handful of counts. V gene TRBV19 combines with J gene TRBJ1-5, with TRBD1 as a possible D gene (6 bases). Trimming took off 5 bases at V and 4 bases at J, with 15 bases between the two ends. This CDR3 spans 15 amino acids. CDR1 and CDR2 (germline): LNHDA, SQIVND (reference sequence). This CDR3 reads CASSLGQQINQPQHF. CDR3 DNA: TGTGCCAGTAGTCTAGGACAGCAGATAAATCAGCCCCAGCATTTT.

This clonotype has only a few counts. The chain employs TRBV7-9 and TRBJ1-1; a possible D gene is TRBD1 (5 bases). Germline V lookup: CDR1 SEHNR, CDR2 FQNEAQ (reference sequence). Between the trimmed V and J ends, which lost 5 bases and 1 base, there was a span of 5 bases. This CDR3 region has 12 residues. CDR3 loop: CASSTGNTEAFF. CDR3 coding DNA: TGTGCCAGCAGCACAGGGAACACTGAAGCTTTCTTT.

The CDR3 region is CASSLIGTGGDTQYF. As DNA, the CDR3 is TGTGCCAGCAGTTTAATCGGGACAGGGGGAGATACGCAGTATTTT. The rearrangement links TRBV28 to TRBJ2-3; 11 nucleotides match TRBD1. J was trimmed by 5 bases and V by 2 bases; bases with no gene match: 3. CDR1 is MDHEN and CDR2 is SYDVKM in the germline V gene. CDR3 length equals 15 residues.

The chain couples TRBV20-1 to TRBJ2-5; 9 bases match TRBD2. CDR3 length equals 15 residues. Germline V CDR1 and CDR2: DFQATT, SNEGSKA (reference sequence). Trimming cost V 3 bases and J 2 bases; bases outside gene matches: 7. In nucleotides, the CDR3 is TGCAGTGCTAGTGAACTAGCGGGCAGACAAGAGACCCAGTACTTC. Translating gives CSASELAGRQETQYF.

In this sample, this clonotype turned up a few times. The V gene is TRBV12-3 or TRBV12-4, the J gene TRBJ2-2; D is ambiguous. The germline V and J ends were trimmed by 1 base and 11 bases, with 11 bases remaining between them. The CDR3 loop spans 13 amino acids. The CDR3 is CASSLGSLLELFF. DNA for the CDR3: TGTGCCAGCAGTTTAGGGTCCCTCCTCGAGCTGTTTTTT.

The chain has TRBV2 and TRBJ2-5; D is ambiguous. From germline, CDR1 is SNHLY and CDR2 FYNNEI. V lost 4 bases to trimming and J lost 4 bases, with 10 bases between them. The CDR3 spans 13 residues. The CDR3 region has the DNA TGTGCCAGCAGTGTACGGGCGGCAGAGACCCAGTACTTC. Encoded protein: CASSVRAAETQYF.

This clonotype was found many times. The chain employs TRBV9 and TRBJ1-1; tentative D call: TRBD1 (6 bases). The V end lost 5 bases, the J end lost 0 bases, and 11 bases lay between the germline ends. This CDR3 has 14 amino acids. Germline V gene sequence: CDR1 SGDLS, CDR2 YYNGEE. CDR3 nucleotides: TGTGCCAGCAGTTTCACAGGGATGAACACTGAAGCTTTCTTT. This gives the protein CASSFTGMNTEAFF.

There are a few counts of this clonotype. V gene TRBV20-1 combines with J gene TRBJ2-7; no clear D gene. Between the trimmed V and J ends, which lost 1 base and 2 bases, there was a span of 6 bases. The germline CDR1 and CDR2 sequences are DFQATT and SNEGSKA (reference sequence). There are 12 residues in the CDR3. The CDR3 region has the DNA TGCAGTGCTAGAGCCCCACCCTACGAGCAGTACTTC. Translating it yields CSARAPPYEQYF.

The chain is built from TRBV2 and TRBJ1-5; weak D call: TRBD1 (6 bases). Germline values: CDR1 SNHLY, CDR2 FYNNEI. Trimming stripped 4 bases from V and 5 bases from J, with 12 bases between. The CDR3 is 14 residues long. The CDR3 DNA is TGTGCCAGCAGTGCTGGGGGCGCACATCAGCCCCAGCATTTT. Protein: CASSAGGAHQPQHF.

This clonotype appeared many times. The chain couples TRBV7-9 to TRBJ2-7, with 8 bases lining up with TRBD1. Germline CDR1 SEHNR, CDR2 FQNEAQ (reference sequence). After removal of 5 bases from V and 2 bases from J, the junction contained 11 bases not matched to a gene. This CDR3 spans 16 amino acids. The CDR3 sequence is CASSHSLGQAAYEQYF. The CDR3 nucleotides are TGTGCCAGCAGCCACAGCCTGGGACAGGCAGCCTACGAGCAGTACTTC.

The sample holds many counts of this clonotype. V and J are TRBV5-1 and TRBJ2-7, with 9 bases matching TRBD1. Trimming removed 2 bases from V and 0 bases from J; junction bases left unmatched: 6. Germline CDR1 and CDR2: SGHRS and YFSETQ. There are 16 residues in the CDR3. CDR3 coding DNA: TGCGCCAGCAGCTTAACCGGGACAGGGTCCTCCTACGAGCAGTACTTC. Translation gives CASSLTGTGSSYEQYF.

The table lists this clonotype with a few counts. The chain is built from TRBV5-8 and TRBJ1-1, with unresolved D. Germline V gene data show CDR1 as SGHTS and CDR2 as YDEGEE. The CDR3 extends over 13 amino acids. Trimming stripped 2 bases from V and 6 bases from J, with 11 bases between. For the CDR3, the DNA is TGTGCCAGCAGCTTTGTGGAACGGGCTGAAGCTTTCTTT. Amino acids: CASSFVERAEAFF.

The CDR3 region has the DNA TGTGCCACCAGTGACCCCGGACAGGGTGGGCAGTACTTC. It encodes CATSDPGQGGQYF. This chain uses TRBV24-1 with TRBJ2-7; TRBD1 aligns across 8 bases. The V gene end was trimmed by 4 bases and the J gene end by 9 bases; junction bases not matched to a gene: 7. This CDR3 has 13 residues. CDR1 and CDR2 from the germline V gene are KGHDR and SFDVKD.

This clonotype was detected ten times or more. V usage is TRBV7-9 and J usage is TRBJ2-5; 11 nucleotides line up with TRBD2. V lost 4 bases and J lost 5; bases outside the gene matches: 6. Germline CDR1 SEHNR, CDR2 FQNEAQ (reference sequence). This CDR3 is 15 amino acids long. The CDR3 region has the DNA TGTGCCAGCAGCTGGGGGACTAGCGGTGGGGAGACCCAGTACTTC. It translates to CASSWGTSGGETQYF. The entire variable domain, with the rest obtained from reference TRBV7-9 and TRBJ2-5, is as follows: DTGVSQNPRHKITKRGQNVTFRCDPISEHNRLYWYRQTLGQGPEFLTYFQNEAQLEKSRLLSDRFSAERPKGSFSTLEIQRTEQGDSAMYLCASSWGTSGGETQYFGPGTRLLVL.

The chain joins TRBV1 to TRBJ2-1; the D call TRBD2 from the table was never checked on the DNA. TRBV1 is flagged as a pseudogene. The CDR3 length is 19 residues. The CDR3 protein is CTSSPRGVSWPLVDNEQFF. CDR3 nucleotides: TGCACCAGCAGCCCCCGAGGGGTATCCTGGCCCTTAGTGGACAATGAGCAGTTCTTC.

The chain employs TRBV24-1 and TRBJ2-3; D may be TRBD1 (6 bases). CDR3 length: 16 residues. Germline CDR1 and CDR2: KGHDR and SFDVKD. V lost 4 bases and J 9 bases, leaving 22 bases between the germline ends. CDR3 DNA sequence: TGTGCCACCAGTGACCGGCCTCAGGGGACGGTGAGGACGCAGTATTTT. Residues: CATSDRPQGTVRTQYF.

This clonotype has only a few counts. This sequence joins TRBV7-7 and TRBJ2-5; the D is unclear. This CDR3 region has 13 residues. Trimming pared 5 bases from V and 1 base from J, leaving 8 bases between. Germline CDR1 reads SSHAT; CDR2 reads FNYEAQ (reference sequence). CDR3 DNA sequence: TGTGCCAGCAGCGCCCGCCTCCAAGAGACCCAGTACTTC. This encodes CASSARLQETQYF. The full variable domain, completed using reference TRBV7-7 and TRBJ2-5, is GAGVSQSPRYKVTKRGQDVTLRCDPISSHATLYWYQQALGQGPEFLTYFNYEAQPDKSGLPSDRFSAERPEGSISTLTIQRTEQRDSAMYRCASSARLQETQYFGPGTRLLVL.

This clonotype was recorded a few times. CDR3 loop: CASSLALGDGETQYF. DNA of the CDR3: TGCGCCAGCAGCTTGGCCTTAGGGGACGGAGAGACCCAGTACTTC. This chain joins TRBV5-1 and TRBJ2-5; D assignment may be TRBD1 or TRBD2 (5 bases each). The CDR3 extends over 15 amino acids. CDR1 is SGHRS, CDR2 YFSETQ, per germline. V lost 0 bases, J lost 4 bases, and 13 bases lay in between.

On this clonotype itself: Mismatch with germline at one junction end may stem from a read error. The chain joins TRBV12-3 or TRBV12-4 to TRBJ1-2; no definite D call. This CDR3 region has 13 residues. CDR3 in DNA: TGTGCCGGCAGTTTAGAGACGGACTATGGCTACACCTTC. The encoded protein is CAGSLETDYGYTF.

The gene calls are TRBV7-8 and TRBJ1-2; 7 bases are shared with TRBD1. This CDR3 contains 17 residues. V shed 4 bases, J shed 4 bases, and the junction held 15 bases outside the gene matches. The germline V gene encodes CDR1 SGHVS and CDR2 FQNEAQ. The CDR3 nucleotides read TGTGCCAGCAGCTCGGCCCTAGAACAGGGGTCAGGCTATGGCTACACCTTC. Translating gives CASSSALEQGSGYGYTF.

This clonotype appeared many times. The CDR3 DNA reads TGTGCCAGCAGCGTTTCACCTCAGGAGACCCAGTACTTC. Protein: CASSVSPQETQYF. This chain connects TRBV9 to TRBJ2-5; D not resolved. This CDR3 spans 13 amino acids. Germline CDR1 reads SGDLS; CDR2 reads YYNGEE. V lost 2 bases and J lost 5, with 10 bases in between.

This clonotype is labeled medium-sized. The rearrangement uses TRBV30 and TRBJ1-1; D unresolved. CDR1 and CDR2 from the germline V gene are GTSNPN and SVGIG (reference sequence). The CDR3 length is 20 residues. V lost 0 bases to trimming and J lost 1 base, with 27 bases between them. CDR3 DNA sequence: TGTGCCTGGAGTGTAGGTTTGAGGATTTTAGCTCGGAGAGAGAACACTGAAGCTTTCTTT. Amino acid sequence: CAWSVGLRILARRENTEAFF.

Ten or more counts support this clonotype. The V and J genes are TRBV12-3 or TRBV12-4 and TRBJ1-1; 10 bases map to TRBD1. The CDR3 runs 12 residues. V shed 5 bases and J 9 bases; nucleotides not matched to a gene: 3. The CDR3 here is CASSPGQGKAFF. The DNA of the CDR3 is TGTGCCAGCAGTCCGGGACAGGGGAAAGCTTTCTTT.

This clonotype was detected only a few times. The chain employs TRBV20-1 and TRBJ2-1; 9 nucleotides align to TRBD2. The CDR3 length is 14 residues. With 5 bases clipped from V and 3 bases from J, the junction kept 5 bases outside the gene matches. CDR1 and CDR2 (germline): DFQATT, SNEGSKA (reference sequence). CDR3 region: CSAPSGKGYNEQFF. The CDR3 coding sequence is TGCAGTGCTCCTAGCGGGAAGGGCTACAATGAGCAGTTCTTC.